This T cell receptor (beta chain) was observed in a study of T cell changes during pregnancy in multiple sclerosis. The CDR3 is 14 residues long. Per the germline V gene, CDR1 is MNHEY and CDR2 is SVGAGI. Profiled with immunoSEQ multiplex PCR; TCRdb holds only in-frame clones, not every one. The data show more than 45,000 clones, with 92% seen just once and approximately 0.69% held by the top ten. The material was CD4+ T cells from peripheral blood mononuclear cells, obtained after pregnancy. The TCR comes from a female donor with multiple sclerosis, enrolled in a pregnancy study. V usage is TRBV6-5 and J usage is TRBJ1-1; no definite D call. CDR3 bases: TGTGTTACAGACCGAGATCAACTGAACACTGAAGCTTTCTTT. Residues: CVTDRDQLNTEAFF.